The 10 T cell receptor beta chains below all came from one sample that was sequenced in a study of cytomegalovirus exposure and HLA in healthy donors. The PCR employed 60 Vbeta primers together with 13 Jbeta primers. The repertoire was sequenced with immunoSEQ multiplex PCR; TCRdb's copy has only in-frame clones and lacks some. The sample yields over 100,000 clones, 83% seen once. The sequenced material came from PBMCs. Receptors were obtained from a man between 40 and 49 years old in good health and CMV-seronegative.

This clone was recorded only once. The V call is TRBV5-4, the J call TRBJ1-2; 9 nucleotides match TRBD1. The ends lost 3 bases at V and 7 bases at J; junction bases unmatched: 10. Germline values: CDR1 SGHNT, CDR2 YYREEE (reference sequence). The CDR3 is 15 residues long. The CDR3 here is CASSSTGGIIGGYTF. Here the CDR3 DNA reads TGTGCCAGCAGCTCGACAGGGGGTATTATAGGTGGCTACACCTTC.

J is TRBJ2-2 and V is TRBV28; 7 nucleotides match TRBD1. V gave up 3 bases and J gave up 3 bases; unmatched junction bases: 10. Germline CDR1 reads MDHEN; CDR2 reads SYDVKM. The CDR3 has 17 residues. CDR3 loop: CASSFLISDRDTGELFF. The CDR3, as DNA: TGTGCCAGCAGTTTTCTAATCTCCGACAGGGACACCGGGGAGCTGTTTTTT.

This clone was seen once. V is TRBV4-3 and J is TRBJ1-2; 8 positions agree with TRBD1. Germline loops: CDR1 LGHNA, CDR2 YSLEER. The CDR3 is 15 amino acids. Unmatched junction bases numbered 4, after V lost 0 bases and J lost 4 bases. The CDR3 coding sequence is TGCGCCAGCAGCCAAGACCGACAGGGGTTCTATGGCTACACCTTC. It is translated as CASSQDRQGFYGYTF.

The rearrangement joins TRBV4-1 to TRBJ2-2; 9 bases map to TRBD2. Germline lookup yields CDR1 MGHRA and CDR2 YSYEKL. There are 18 residues in the CDR3. V gave up 0 bases and J gave up 0 bases; unmatched junction bases: 5. The DNA for the CDR3 is TGCGCCAGCAGCCAAGAAGGTAGCGGGGGCCCGAACACCGGGGAGCTGTTTTTT. Translated, it gives CASSQEGSGGPNTGELFF.

The chain recombines TRBV6-1 with TRBJ1-1; D uncertain. Germline V gene data show CDR1 as MNHNS and CDR2 as SASEGT. Trimming cost V 0 bases and J 1 base, with 9 bases left between them. The CDR3 is made up of 15 amino acids. The CDR3 region has the DNA TGTGCCAGCAGTGAAGCGGTGGGGAGGAACACTGAAGCTTTCTTT. Translating gives CASSEAVGRNTEAFF.

V and J are TRBV27 and TRBJ2-1; TRBD1 matches at 7 bases. The CDR3 runs 16 residues. J lost 6 bases, V lost 8 bases, and 16 bases had no gene match. Germline loops: CDR1 MNHEY, CDR2 SMNVEV (reference sequence). CDR3: CASYPGGSSPGNEQFF. DNA for the CDR3: TGTGCCAGCTACCCAGGGGGAAGTTCACCGGGCAATGAGCAGTTCTTC.

This clone was counted once. The chain couples TRBV28 to TRBJ1-2; the match to TRBD1 covers 10 bases. CDR1 and CDR2 from the germline V gene are MDHEN and SYDVKM. The CDR3 runs 15 residues. Losses at the gene ends were 7 bases for V and 2 bases for J; bases not matched to a gene: 7. The DNA of the CDR3 is TGTGCCAGCATCTTACCGGGACAGGGGAACTATGGCTACACCTTC. This codes for CASILPGQGNYGYTF.

V gene TRBV5-5 combines with J gene TRBJ2-7; a weak D match, TRBD1 (7 bases). CDR1 SGHKS and CDR2 YYEKEE come from the germline V gene (reference sequence). V was cut by 4 bases and J by 3 bases, with 11 bases left in between. CDR3 length: 13 amino acids. CDR3 region: CASSAGQYYEQYF. CDR3 in DNA: TGTGCCAGCAGCGCGGGACAGTACTACGAGCAGTACTTC.

The CDR3 bases are TGTGCCAGCAGTGAAGTAGACGGGGGAACCTACGAGCAGTACTTC. Its translation: CASSEVDGGTYEQYF. The V call is TRBV6-1, the J call TRBJ2-7; possibly TRBD2 for D (6 bases). Trimming cost V 1 base and J 2 bases, with 12 bases left between them. This CDR3 is 15 amino acids long. The V gene's germline CDR1 is MNHNS and CDR2 SASEGT.

V and J are TRBV5-4 and TRBJ1-6, with 7 nucleotides matching TRBD1. The CDR3 extends over 15 amino acids. The junction had 11 bases not matched to a gene; V was cut back by 5 bases and J by 9 bases. Per germline, CDR1 SGHNT and CDR2 YYREEE (reference sequence). The CDR3 DNA reads TGTGCCAGCAGGGCCCAGGGGGGATCGTCTTCACCCCTCCACTTT. This codes for CASRAQGGSSSPLHF.